This TCR beta chain emerged from a study of naive and memory T cell subsets. This clonotype showed up many times. There are 14 residues in the CDR3. Germline V gene data show CDR1 as MNHEY and CDR2 as SVGAGI. After removal of 6 bases from V and 4 bases from J, the junction contained 5 bases not matched to a gene. Both TRBC1 and TRBC2 were covered by a beta constant-region primer of two equimolar oligonucleotides. Each CDR3 protein gets one entry after TCRdb re-called the UMI-ligation and nested PCR reads with MiXCR. Among 130,000 to 150,000 distinct CDR3 sequences, approximately 15% were seen once, and the ten largest hold around 0.14%.

Sequencing was performed on naive CD4+ T cells from blood. This sequence joins TRBV6-5 and TRBJ2-1; 8 positions agree with TRBD2. This sequence was found in a human donor in good health. CDR3 region: CASRETSDYNEQFF. CDR3 DNA sequence: TGTGCCAGCAGGGAGACTAGCGATTACAATGAGCAGTTCTTC.